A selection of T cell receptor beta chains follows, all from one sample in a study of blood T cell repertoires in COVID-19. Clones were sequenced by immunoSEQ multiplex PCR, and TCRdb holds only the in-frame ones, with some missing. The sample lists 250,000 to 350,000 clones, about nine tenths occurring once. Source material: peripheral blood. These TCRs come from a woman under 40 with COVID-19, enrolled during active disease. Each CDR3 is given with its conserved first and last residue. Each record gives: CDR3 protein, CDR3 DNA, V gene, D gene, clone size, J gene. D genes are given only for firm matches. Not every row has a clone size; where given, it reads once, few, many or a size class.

cdr3_aa: CASSPLQGATTEAFF; cdr3_nt: TGTGCCAGCAGCCCCTTACAGGGGGCGACCACTGAAGCTTTCTTT; v_call: TRBV7-9; d_call: TRBD1; clone_size: -; j_call: TRBJ1-1
cdr3_aa: CASTSGEREVHEQFF; cdr3_nt: TGTGCCAGCACCTCGGGCGAGCGGGAGGTCCATGAGCAGTTCTTC; v_call: TRBV2; d_call: TRBD2; clone_size: -; j_call: TRBJ2-1
cdr3_aa: CASSNRTLNRGGYTF; cdr3_nt: TGTGCCAGCAGTAATCGAACTCTGAACAGGGGGGGCTACACCTTC; v_call: TRBV27; d_call: TRBD1; clone_size: once; j_call: TRBJ1-2
cdr3_aa: CASSKRERNTGELFF; cdr3_nt: TGTGCCAGCAGTAAGCGGGAGCGGAACACCGGGGAGCTGTTTTTT; v_call: TRBV2; d_call: TRBD2; clone_size: once; j_call: TRBJ2-2
cdr3_aa: CASTSGGGAEPLHF; cdr3_nt: TGTGCCAGCACCTCGGGGGGGGGCGCGGAACCCCTCCACTTT; v_call: TRBV5-4; d_call: -; clone_size: -; j_call: TRBJ1-6
cdr3_aa: CASSLDGIGETQYF; cdr3_nt: TGCGCCAGCAGCTTGGATGGAATCGGGGAGACCCAGTACTTC; v_call: TRBV5-1; d_call: -; clone_size: -; j_call: TRBJ2-5
cdr3_aa: CASSLDRVGEKLFF; cdr3_nt: TGCGCCAGCAGCCTTGACAGGGTTGGTGAAAAACTGTTTTTT; v_call: TRBV5-1; d_call: TRBD1; clone_size: -; j_call: TRBJ1-4
cdr3_aa: CACQQMNTEAFF; cdr3_nt: TGTGCCTGTCAACAGATGAACACTGAAGCTTTCTTT; v_call: TRBV30; d_call: -; clone_size: -; j_call: TRBJ1-1
cdr3_aa: CASSQDLAGGHRDTQYF; cdr3_nt: TGTGCCAGCAGCCAAGACCTGGCGGGAGGGCATAGAGATACGCAGTATTTT; v_call: TRBV3-1/TRBV3-2; d_call: TRBD2; clone_size: once; j_call: TRBJ2-3
cdr3_aa: CSVEVRGSNNEQFF; cdr3_nt: TGCAGCGTTGAGGTTCGTGGCAGTAACAATGAGCAGTTCTTC; v_call: TRBV29-1; d_call: -; clone_size: -; j_call: TRBJ2-1
cdr3_aa: CASIPGTGVPGELFF; cdr3_nt: TGTGCCAGTATTCCCGGGACAGGGGTACCGGGGGAGCTGTTTTTT; v_call: TRBV19; d_call: TRBD1; clone_size: -; j_call: TRBJ2-2
cdr3_aa: CASSIDQTGADTQYF; cdr3_nt: TGTGCCAGTAGTATAGACCAAACAGGGGCAGATACGCAGTATTTT; v_call: TRBV19; d_call: TRBD1; clone_size: -; j_call: TRBJ2-3
cdr3_aa: CASSYSTGYTEAFF; cdr3_nt: TGTGCCAGCAGTTACTCGACAGGGTACACTGAAGCTTTCTTT; v_call: TRBV6-5; d_call: TRBD1; clone_size: -; j_call: TRBJ1-1
cdr3_aa: CASSLKGRESGEQYF; cdr3_nt: TGCGCCAGCAGCCTCAAGGGGCGGGAGTCGGGGGAGCAGTACTTC; v_call: TRBV4-1; d_call: TRBD2; clone_size: -; j_call: TRBJ2-7
cdr3_aa: CASTGQHVTGELFF; cdr3_nt: TGTGCCAGCACCGGGCAACACGTCACCGGGGAGCTGTTTTTT; v_call: TRBV7-9; d_call: -; clone_size: -; j_call: TRBJ2-2
cdr3_aa: CATEDRDADTQYF; cdr3_nt: TGTGCAACGGAGGACAGGGACGCAGATACGCAGTATTTT; v_call: TRBV25-1; d_call: TRBD1; clone_size: -; j_call: TRBJ2-3
cdr3_aa: CATSETGTTQHF; cdr3_nt: TGTGCCACCAGTGAGACCGGGACAACTCAGCATTTT; v_call: TRBV24-1; d_call: -; clone_size: -; j_call: TRBJ1-5
cdr3_aa: CASSSVGAYNEQFF; cdr3_nt: TGTGCCAGCAGTTCCGTCGGGGCCTACAATGAGCAGTTCTTC; v_call: TRBV27; d_call: -; clone_size: once; j_call: TRBJ2-1
cdr3_aa: CASSGGGGRQPQHF; cdr3_nt: TGTGCCAGCAGTGGGGGAGGGGGGCGCCAGCCCCAGCATTTT; v_call: TRBV2; d_call: -; clone_size: -; j_call: TRBJ1-5
cdr3_aa: CASRWDRGTEAFF; cdr3_nt: TGTGCCAGCAGATGGGACAGGGGCACTGAAGCTTTCTTT; v_call: TRBV28; d_call: TRBD1; clone_size: -; j_call: TRBJ1-1
cdr3_aa: CASSYGASGSYEQYF; cdr3_nt: TGTGCCAGCAGTTATGGGGCTAGCGGGTCCTACGAGCAGTACTTC; v_call: TRBV6-5; d_call: TRBD2; clone_size: -; j_call: TRBJ2-7
cdr3_aa: CAWSVGGHEQYF; cdr3_nt: TGTGCCTGGAGTGTGGGGGGTCACGAGCAGTACTTC; v_call: TRBV30; d_call: -; clone_size: -; j_call: TRBJ2-7
cdr3_aa: CASSLSGSNHNEQFF; cdr3_nt: TGTGCCAGCAGCCTCAGCGGGAGTAACCACAATGAGCAGTTCTTC; v_call: TRBV11-2; d_call: TRBD2; clone_size: -; j_call: TRBJ2-1
cdr3_aa: CASSTGTGESPLHF; cdr3_nt: TGTGCCAGCAGTACCGGGACGGGGGAGTCACCCCTCCACTTT; v_call: TRBV6-5; d_call: -; clone_size: once; j_call: TRBJ1-6
cdr3_aa: CASSPRTGRDEKLFF; cdr3_nt: TGTGCCAGCAGTCCCCGGACAGGAAGGGATGAAAAACTGTTTTTT; v_call: TRBV6-5; d_call: TRBD1; clone_size: -; j_call: TRBJ1-4
cdr3_aa: CASRGTVYNSPLHF; cdr3_nt: TGTGCCAGCAGAGGGACAGTTTATAATTCACCCCTCCACTTT; v_call: TRBV6-5; d_call: TRBD1; clone_size: -; j_call: TRBJ1-6
cdr3_aa: CASSERELAGYTF; cdr3_nt: TGTGCCAGCAGTGAAAGGGAGCTGGCTGGCTACACCTTC; v_call: TRBV6-1; d_call: -; clone_size: -; j_call: TRBJ1-2
cdr3_aa: CASSFAGYNEQFF; cdr3_nt: TGTGCCAGCAGTTTTGCCGGGTACAATGAGCAGTTCTTC; v_call: TRBV12-3/TRBV12-4; d_call: -; clone_size: -; j_call: TRBJ2-1
cdr3_aa: CASSWEIRDTGELFF; cdr3_nt: TGTGCCAGCAGCTGGGAGATAAGGGACACCGGGGAGCTGTTTTTT; v_call: TRBV5-4; d_call: -; clone_size: few; j_call: TRBJ2-2
cdr3_aa: CASSYSETGWNQPQHF; cdr3_nt: TGTGCCAGCAGTTACTCCGAGACTGGGTGGAATCAGCCCCAGCATTTT; v_call: TRBV6-6; d_call: -; clone_size: -; j_call: TRBJ1-5